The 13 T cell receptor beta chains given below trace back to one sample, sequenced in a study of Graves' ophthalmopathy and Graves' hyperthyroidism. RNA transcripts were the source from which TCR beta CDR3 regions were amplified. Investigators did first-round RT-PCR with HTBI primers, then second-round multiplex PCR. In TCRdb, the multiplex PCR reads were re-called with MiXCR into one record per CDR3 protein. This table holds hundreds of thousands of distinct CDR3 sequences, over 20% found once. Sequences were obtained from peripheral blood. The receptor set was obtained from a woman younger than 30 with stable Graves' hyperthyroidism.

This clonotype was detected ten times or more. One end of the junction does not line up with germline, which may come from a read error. In DNA, the CDR3 is TGCGCCATCCGGAGCCTGGGTTTGACTGAAGCTTTCTTT. Its translation is CAIRSLGLTEAFF. The V call is TRBV10-3, the J call TRBJ1-1, with unresolved D. The CDR3 length is 13 residues. The germline CDR1 and CDR2 sequences are ENHRY and SYGVKD.

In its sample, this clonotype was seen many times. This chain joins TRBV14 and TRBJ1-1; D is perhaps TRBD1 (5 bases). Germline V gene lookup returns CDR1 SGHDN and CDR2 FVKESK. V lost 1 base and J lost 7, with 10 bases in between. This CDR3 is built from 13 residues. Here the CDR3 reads CASSQGGAGEAFF. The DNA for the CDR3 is TGTGCCAGCAGCCAAGGCGGGGCTGGTGAAGCTTTCTTT.

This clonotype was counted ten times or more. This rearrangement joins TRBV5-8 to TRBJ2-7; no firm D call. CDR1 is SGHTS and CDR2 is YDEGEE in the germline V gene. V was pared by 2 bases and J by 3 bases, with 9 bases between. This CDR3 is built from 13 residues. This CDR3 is CASSLRHFYEQYF. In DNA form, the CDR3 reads TGTGCCAGCAGCTTAAGGCATTTCTACGAGCAGTACTTC.

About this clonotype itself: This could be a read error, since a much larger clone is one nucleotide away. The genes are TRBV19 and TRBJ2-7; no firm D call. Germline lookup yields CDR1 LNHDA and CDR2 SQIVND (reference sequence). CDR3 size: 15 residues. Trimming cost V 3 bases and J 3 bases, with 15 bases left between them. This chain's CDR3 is CASSMNAQEFYEQYF. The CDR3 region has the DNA TGTGCCAGTAGTATGAACGCGCAGGAGTTCTACGAGCAGTACTTC.

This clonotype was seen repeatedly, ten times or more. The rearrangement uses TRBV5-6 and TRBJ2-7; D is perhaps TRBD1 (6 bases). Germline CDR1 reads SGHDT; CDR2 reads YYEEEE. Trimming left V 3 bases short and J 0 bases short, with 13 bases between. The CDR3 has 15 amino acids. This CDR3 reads CASSYRTAYSYEQYF. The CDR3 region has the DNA TGTGCCAGCAGCTACCGGACAGCCTACTCCTACGAGCAGTACTTC.

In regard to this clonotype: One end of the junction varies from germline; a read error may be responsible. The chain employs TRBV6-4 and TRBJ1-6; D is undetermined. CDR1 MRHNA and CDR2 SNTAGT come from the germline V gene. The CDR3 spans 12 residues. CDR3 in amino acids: CDSSTDPFTLHF. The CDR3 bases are TGTGACAGCAGTACCGACCCTTTTACCCTCCACTTT.

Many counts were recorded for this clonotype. The CDR3: CASSEYRAAYEQYF. CDR3 sequence (DNA): TGTGCCAGCAGTGAGTACAGGGCGGCCTACGAGCAGTACTTC. The chain recombines TRBV2 with TRBJ2-7; possibly TRBD1 for D (6 bases). Germline V gene lookup returns CDR1 SNHLY and CDR2 FYNNEI. The V gene lost 3 bases and the J gene lost 2 bases, with 11 bases spanning the gap. There are 14 residues in the CDR3.

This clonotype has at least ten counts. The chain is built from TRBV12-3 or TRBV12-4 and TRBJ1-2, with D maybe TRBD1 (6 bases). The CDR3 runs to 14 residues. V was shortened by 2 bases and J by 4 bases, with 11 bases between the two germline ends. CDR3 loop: CASSLLGARYGYTF. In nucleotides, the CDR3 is TGTGCCAGCAGTTTATTGGGGGCCCGCTATGGCTACACCTTC.

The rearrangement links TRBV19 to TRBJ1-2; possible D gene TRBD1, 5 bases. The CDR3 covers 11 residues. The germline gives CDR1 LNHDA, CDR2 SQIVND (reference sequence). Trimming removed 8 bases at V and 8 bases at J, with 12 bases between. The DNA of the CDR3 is TGTGCCAGTTACAACGGGGGAGGCTACACCTTC. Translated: CASYNGGGYTF.

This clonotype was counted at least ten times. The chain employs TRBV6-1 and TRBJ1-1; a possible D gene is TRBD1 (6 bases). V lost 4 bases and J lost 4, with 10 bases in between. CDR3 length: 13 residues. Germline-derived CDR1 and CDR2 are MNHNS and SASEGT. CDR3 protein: CASSAGGGTEAFF. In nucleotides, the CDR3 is TGTGCCAGCAGTGCGGGAGGGGGCACTGAAGCTTTCTTT.

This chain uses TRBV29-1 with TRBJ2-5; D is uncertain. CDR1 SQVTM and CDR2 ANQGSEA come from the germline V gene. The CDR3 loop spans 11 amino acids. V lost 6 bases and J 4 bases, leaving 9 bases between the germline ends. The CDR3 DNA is TGCAGCGTCGACCCGGGAGAGACCCAGTACTTC. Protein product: CSVDPGETQYF.

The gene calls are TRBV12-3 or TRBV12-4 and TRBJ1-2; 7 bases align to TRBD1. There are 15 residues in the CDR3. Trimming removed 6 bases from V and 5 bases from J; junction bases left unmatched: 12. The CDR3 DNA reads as TGTGCCAGCAGGCGACGACAGGGACTTTCTTATGGCTACACCTTC. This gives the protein CASRRRQGLSYGYTF.

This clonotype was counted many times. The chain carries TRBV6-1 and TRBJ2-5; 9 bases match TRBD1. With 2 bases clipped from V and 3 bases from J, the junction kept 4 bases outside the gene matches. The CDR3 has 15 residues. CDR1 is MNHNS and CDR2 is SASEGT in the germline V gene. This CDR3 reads CASSELGDREETQYF. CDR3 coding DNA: TGTGCCAGCAGTGAATTGGGGGACAGGGAAGAGACCCAGTACTTC.